A single sample gave rise to the 26 T cell receptor beta chains below, sequenced in a study of monozygotic twins with inflammatory bowel disease. TCRdb reprocessed the 5' RACE reads, with one entry per CDR3 protein and no DNA. The data include around 210,000 distinct CDR3 sequences; the top ten clones carry approximately 7.7%. What was sequenced was blood. The receptor set was obtained from a human donor with ulcerative colitis or Crohn's disease, or a healthy co-twin of an affected twin (not recorded which).

The gene calls are TRBV18 and TRBJ2-2. Per germline, CDR1 KGHSH and CDR2 LQKENI. This CDR3 comprises 16 residues. CDR3 loop: CASSPDLVDFSGELFF.

The J gene is TRBJ2-3, the V gene TRBV10-3. Germline CDR1 is ENHRY and CDR2 is SYGVKD. The CDR3 loop spans 15 amino acids. CDR3 residues: CAISVGRFRTDTQYF.

The chain carries TRBV6-1 and TRBJ2-3; no DNA is available, so the TRBD1 call from TCRdb remains unchecked. Per germline, CDR1 MNHNS and CDR2 SASEGT. This CDR3 is built from 17 residues. The CDR3 is CASRRPGTLDFTDTQYF.

V usage is TRBV7-9 and J usage is TRBJ1-5; the TCRdb D gene call, TRBD1, has no DNA to confirm it. The germline V gene has CDR1 SEHNR and CDR2 FQNEAQ (reference sequence). The CDR3 has 17 amino acids. This chain's CDR3 is CASSQGAALRSNQPQHF.

The rearrangement uses TRBV5-1 and TRBJ2-7; TCRdb selects TRBD2, and the lack of DNA leaves this call unchecked. The CDR3 is 17 amino acids. From germline, CDR1 is SGHRS and CDR2 YFSETQ. The chain's CDR3 is CASSSLGLADRFYEQYF.

The rearrangement joins TRBV27 to TRBJ2-7; TCRdb proposes TRBD1, but this gene call is untestable without DNA. From germline, CDR1 is MNHEY and CDR2 SMNVEV (reference sequence). The CDR3 length is 14 residues. CDR3 protein: CASSQTGGGFEQYF.

The gene calls are TRBV11-2 and TRBJ2-1. The CDR3 is 15 amino acids. Germline CDR1 is SGHAT and CDR2 is FQNNGV. CDR3 region: CASEYYSISYNEQFF. Filled out from reference TRBV11-2 and TRBJ2-1, the complete variable domain reads EAGVAQSPRYKIIEKRQSVAFWCNPISGHATLYWYQQILGQGPKLLIQFQNNGVVDDSQLPKDRFSAERLKGVDSTLKIQPAKLEDSAVYLCASEYYSISYNEQFFGPGTRLTVL.

The V gene is TRBV20-1, the J gene TRBJ2-7. The CDR3 has 13 residues. In germline, CDR1 is DFQATT, CDR2 SNEGSKA (reference sequence). This CDR3 reads CSASGSDAYEQYF.

The chain couples TRBV7-9 to TRBJ2-7; the TCRdb call, TRBD2, lacks DNA for checking. The germline CDR1 and CDR2 sequences are SEHNR and FQNEAQ (reference sequence). The CDR3 is 14 amino acids. The CDR3 region is CASSSLAGVNEQYF.

The CDR3 loop is CASTFGGSTEAFF. The chain has TRBV12-3 or TRBV12-4 and TRBJ1-1; with no DNA, the TCRdb D assignment of TRBD1 cannot be verified. There are 13 residues in the CDR3.

This chain uses TRBV15 with TRBJ1-2. CDR3 size: 12 residues. The germline V gene encodes CDR1 LNHNV and CDR2 YYDKDF (reference sequence). The CDR3 loop reads CATSRGGNGYTF.

The rearrangement joins TRBV29-1 to TRBJ1-2. The germline CDR1 and CDR2 sequences are SQVTM and ANQGSEA. This CDR3 is 12 amino acids long. CDR3 sequence reads: CSVEDLGVGYTF. The whole variable domain, filled in from reference TRBV29-1 and TRBJ1-2, reads SAVISQKPSRDICQRGTSLTIQCQVDSQVTMMFWYRQQPGQSLTLIATANQGSEATYESGFVIDKFPISRPNLTFSTLTVSNMSPEDSSIYLCSVEDLGVGYTFGSGTRLTVV.

This sequence joins TRBV25-1 and TRBJ1-6; TCRdb picks TRBD1, but there is no DNA to check that call. This CDR3 contains 15 residues. Germline CDR1 MGHDK, CDR2 SYGVNS. This CDR3 reads CASSELYGANSPLHF.

This chain uses TRBV24-1 with TRBJ2-1. Germline CDR1 is KGHDR and CDR2 is SFDVKD. The CDR3 spans 13 residues. This CDR3 is CATSGQSYNEQFF.

The chain couples TRBV2 to TRBJ2-1; TCRdb outputs TRBD1, but without DNA this stays unchecked. The CDR3 length is 14 residues. Germline V CDR1 and CDR2: SNHLY, FYNNEI. Here the CDR3 reads CASRGQGSRNEQFF.

The CDR3 reads CASSVGVAGGGTDTQYF. The gene calls are TRBV9 and TRBJ2-3; as DNA is missing, the TRBD2 call by TCRdb cannot be tested. This CDR3 comprises 17 residues. Per germline, CDR1 SGDLS and CDR2 YYNGEE.

The chain combines TRBV19 with TRBJ1-5; TCRdb lists TRBD1, though no DNA is available to test this call. The CDR3 totals 14 residues. Germline assignment: CDR1 LNHDA and CDR2 SQIVND (reference sequence). CDR3 sequence reads: CASSVGQGNQPQHF.

The chain couples TRBV10-3 to TRBJ2-1. CDR3 size: 15 residues. CDR1 is ENHRY and CDR2 is SYGVKD in the germline V gene. CDR3 sequence: CAIRVGLNTDSEQFF.

The chain combines TRBV3-1 with TRBJ2-3; lacking DNA, the TRBD2 call made by TCRdb goes unchecked. From germline, CDR1 is LGHDT and CDR2 YNNKEL (reference sequence). This CDR3 region has 17 residues. CDR3 sequence reads: CASSPLRKRGVTDTQYF.

The CDR3 here is CSGQGAGNTIYF. The chain uses TRBV29-1 and TRBJ1-3; TCRdb gives TRBD1 as the D gene, but with no DNA this cannot be confirmed. Germline lookup yields CDR1 SQVTM and CDR2 ANQGSEA. The CDR3 has 12 amino acids.

The J gene is TRBJ2-2, the V gene TRBV27; the TCRdb call, TRBD2, lacks DNA for checking. This CDR3 is built from 15 residues. Germline CDR1 is MNHEY and CDR2 is SMNVEV (reference sequence). Here the CDR3 reads CAGTPSPANTGELFF.

This sequence joins TRBV4-3 and TRBJ2-3; as DNA is missing, the TRBD1 call by TCRdb cannot be tested. CDR1 and CDR2 (germline): LGHNA, YSLEER. The CDR3 runs 14 residues. CDR3 amino acids: CASSLGRGSDTQYF.

The chain uses TRBV4-3 and TRBJ2-2; TCRdb indicates TRBD1, and absent DNA this call remains unverified. CDR1 is LGHNA and CDR2 is YSLEER in the germline V gene. This CDR3 contains 18 residues. CDR3 loop: CASSQGPGTATNTGELFF.

The chain employs TRBV18 and TRBJ1-5; as DNA is missing, the TRBD1 call by TCRdb cannot be tested. Germline V lookup: CDR1 KGHSH, CDR2 LQKENI. The CDR3 has 13 residues. CDR3 sequence: CASSRDSDQPQHF.

V and J are TRBV13 and TRBJ2-2; TCRdb indicates TRBD2, and absent DNA this call remains unverified. The CDR3 has 15 residues. In germline, CDR1 is PRHDT, CDR2 FYEKMQ (reference sequence). The chain's CDR3 is CASSFDRTPTGELFF.

The chain carries TRBV11-2 and TRBJ2-2; TCRdb indicates TRBD1, and absent DNA this call remains unverified. The germline V gene has CDR1 SGHAT and CDR2 FQNNGV. This CDR3 contains 14 residues. CDR3 amino acids: CASSPQGGTGELFF.